Below, 29 T cell receptor beta chains from the same sample are listed, as sequenced in a study of CD8+ T cells in alopecia areata. Treatment defined: oral pan-JAK inhibitor, 5-10 mg twice daily. Extracted from the samples, RNA was reverse transcribed into cDNA to serve as the sequencing template. Clones were read by immunoSEQ multiplex PCR, and TCRdb kept only the in-frame ones, dropping some. The repertoire holds approximately 140,000 clones, approximately 86% seen once, with approximately 13% in the top ten. Sequenced material: CD8+ T cells sorted from blood, taken at week 4, from a patient treated with tofacitinib. These receptors all stem from a human donor with alopecia areata.

The V and J genes are TRBV7-9 and TRBJ2-7; possibly TRBD2 for D (5 bases). V shed 5 bases and J shed 3 bases, with 20 bases lying between them. CDR1 and CDR2 from the germline V gene are SEHNR and FQNEAQ (reference sequence). The length of the CDR3 is 16 residues. The DNA of the CDR3 is TGTGCCAGCAGCCCCCCGGGGAAGCGGATGATCTACGAGCAGTACTTC. Translating gives CASSPPGKRMIYEQYF.

This rearrangement joins TRBV4-2 to TRBJ2-7, with D uncertain. Trimming stripped 1 base from V and 0 bases from J, with 10 bases between. The germline V gene has CDR1 LGHNA and CDR2 YNFKEQ. CDR3 length equals 15 residues. The CDR3 region has the DNA TGTGCCAGCAGCCAAGGGCAGGCCCTCTCCTACGAGCAGTACTTC. It yields the protein CASSQGQALSYEQYF.

The sample holds one count of this clone. J is TRBJ2-3 and V is TRBV5-6; 9 nucleotides match TRBD1. The junction had 7 bases not matched to a gene; V was cut back by 3 bases and J by 5 bases. CDR3 length: 15 residues. CDR1 SGHDT and CDR2 YYEEEE come from the germline V gene. CDR3 region: CASSSFGTGIDTQYF. The CDR3 DNA sequence: TGTGCCAGCAGCTCCTTTGGGACAGGGATAGATACGCAGTATTTT.

This clone was seen a few times. The CDR3 DNA follows: TGTGCCAGCGGGTACGAGCAGTACTTC. Translated, it gives CASGYEQYF. V gene TRBV27 combines with J gene TRBJ2-7; no definite D call. With 8 bases removed from V and 4 bases from J, the gap between germline ends came to 3 bases. This CDR3 has 9 amino acids. Per germline, CDR1 MNHEY and CDR2 SMNVEV (reference sequence).

The chain recombines TRBV7-9 with TRBJ2-1; D uncertain. Germline V gives CDR1 SEHNR, CDR2 FQNEAQ (reference sequence). CDR3 length equals 15 residues. V was pared by 4 bases and J by 0 bases, with 10 bases between. The CDR3 DNA sequence: TGTGCCAGCAGCTCCGCACAGAGCTCCTACAATGAGCAGTTCTTC. As protein: CASSSAQSSYNEQFF.

This chain uses TRBV29-1 with TRBJ2-5, with D possibly matching TRBD1 (6 bases). Trimming removed 1 base from V and 1 base from J, with 16 bases in between. The CDR3 has 16 residues. Germline V gene sequence: CDR1 SQVTM, CDR2 ANQGSEA. The CDR3 region is CSVEGTPGQLQETQYF. The CDR3 DNA is TGCAGCGTTGAAGGGACCCCGGGACAACTCCAAGAGACCCAGTACTTC.

The rearrangement joins TRBV18 to TRBJ2-7; D remains ambiguous. This CDR3 has 11 amino acids. Germline V CDR1 and CDR2: KGHSH, LQKENI. Trimming took 2 bases from V and 6 from J, leaving 5 bases between them. The CDR3 loop reads CASSPGREQYF. The CDR3 nucleotides are TGTGCCAGCTCACCAGGGCGCGAGCAGTACTTC.

The V and J genes are TRBV2 and TRBJ2-5; TRBD2 agrees at 13 bases. This CDR3 is 15 amino acids long. Trimming at V came to 8 bases and at J to 5 bases, leaving 8 bases not matched to a gene. CDR1 and CDR2 (germline): SNHLY, FYNNEI. In nucleotides, the CDR3 is TGTGCCAGCTCACTAGCGGGAGGGCCATATGAGACCCAGTACTTC. Its translation is CASSLAGGPYETQYF. Full variable domain (remainder filled in from reference TRBV2 and TRBJ2-5): EPEVTQTPSHQVTQMGQEVILRCVPISNHLYFYWYRQILGQKVEFLVSFYNNEISEKSEIFDDQFSVERPDGSNFTLKIRSTKLEDSAMYFCASSLAGGPYETQYFGPGTRLLVL.

CDR3 protein: CASSYGLADYEQYF. CDR3 bases: TGTGCCAGCAGCTACGGACTAGCGGACTACGAGCAGTACTTC. This rearrangement joins TRBV11-2 to TRBJ2-7; 10 bases agree with TRBD2. With 4 bases clipped from V and 3 bases from J, the junction kept 3 bases outside the gene matches. The CDR3 runs 14 residues. CDR1 SGHAT and CDR2 FQNNGV come from the germline V gene.

The chain has TRBV6-6 and TRBJ1-5, with D unclear. There are 15 residues in the CDR3. V was shortened by 6 bases and J by 10 bases, with 22 bases between the two germline ends. CDR1 is MNHNY and CDR2 is SVGAGI in the germline V gene (reference sequence). The CDR3 sequence: CASSLTSRPPGPQHF. As DNA, the CDR3 is TGTGCCAGCAGCCTCACCAGTAGACCCCCCGGCCCCCAGCATTTT.

The gene calls are TRBV4-1 and TRBJ2-7; D perhaps matches TRBD2 (6 bases). Trimming stripped 1 base from V and 0 bases from J, with 16 bases between. The CDR3 runs 17 residues. The germline gives CDR1 MGHRA, CDR2 YSYEKL. This CDR3 is CASSQGAGPRSSYEQYF. CDR3 sequence (DNA): TGCGCCAGCAGCCAAGGGGCGGGACCAAGGAGCTCCTACGAGCAGTACTTC.

The V call is TRBV7-9, the J call TRBJ2-7; TRBD1 agrees at 11 bases. V shed 5 bases, J shed 4 bases, and the junction held 7 bases outside the gene matches. Germline CDR1 SEHNR, CDR2 FQNEAQ (reference sequence). The length of the CDR3 is 15 residues. The chain's CDR3 is CASSEDRGLKYEQYF. The CDR3 nucleotides are TGTGCCAGCAGCGAGGACAGGGGGCTGAAGTACGAGCAGTACTTC.

CDR3 nucleotides: TGCAGCGTTGTGGGAGCGAACACCGGGGAGCTGTTTTTT. It is translated as CSVVGANTGELFF. This chain links TRBV29-1 with TRBJ2-2; tentative D call: TRBD2 (5 bases). CDR3 length equals 13 residues. V gave up 4 bases and J gave up 0 bases, with 6 bases separating them. Germline values: CDR1 SQVTM, CDR2 ANQGSEA.

This chain uses TRBV2 with TRBJ2-3; D is undetermined. Germline loops: CDR1 SNHLY, CDR2 FYNNEI. The V and J ends lost 10 bases and 0 bases respectively, with 14 bases between them. The CDR3 spans 14 residues. The CDR3 DNA reads as TGTGCCACCGTACGCAAGGAGAGCACAGATACGCAGTATTTT. It codes for CATVRKESTDTQYF.

V gene TRBV29-1 combines with J gene TRBJ2-2, with unresolved D. CDR3 size: 15 residues. Trimming took 6 bases from V and 0 from J, leaving 14 bases between them. Per the germline V gene, CDR1 is SQVTM and CDR2 is ANQGSEA. The CDR3 nucleotides read TGCAGCGTAGATGCTGACACAGCGAACACCGGGGAGCTGTTTTTT. Encoded protein: CSVDADTANTGELFF.

The gene calls are TRBV15 and TRBJ2-3; possibly TRBD2 for D (6 bases). This CDR3 contains 16 residues. Germline V gene data show CDR1 as LNHNV and CDR2 as YYDKDF (reference sequence). V was pared by 2 bases and J by 0 bases, with 12 bases between. CDR3 amino acids: CATSRRAGGSTDTQYF. In nucleotides, the CDR3 is TGTGCCACCAGCAGACGGGCTGGGGGGAGCACAGATACGCAGTATTTT.

The rearrangement uses TRBV5-4 and TRBJ2-3; 16 positions agree with TRBD2. CDR1 and CDR2 from the germline V gene are SGHNT and YYREEE (reference sequence). V lost 5 bases, J lost 4 bases, and 7 bases stayed unmatched. This CDR3 has 17 amino acids. The CDR3 region has the DNA TGTGCCAGCAGTATGCCTGGGACTAGCGGGAGGGCAGATACGCAGTATTTT. Translating gives CASSMPGTSGRADTQYF. The variable domain in full, with the rest retrieved from reference TRBV5-4 and TRBJ2-3, is ETGVTQSPTHLIKTRGQQVTLRCSSQSGHNTVSWYQQALGQGPQFIFQYYREEENGRGNFPPRFSGLQFPNYSSELNVNALELDDSALYLCASSMPGTSGRADTQYFGPGTRLTVL.

This clone was seen once. CDR3 sequence: CSVGRRQGANPYEQYF. The CDR3 DNA is TGCAGCGTCGGCAGAAGACAGGGGGCGAATCCCTACGAGCAGTACTTC. J is TRBJ2-7 and V is TRBV29-1; TRBD1 matches at 10 bases. The CDR3 loop spans 16 amino acids. Germline CDR1 reads SQVTM; CDR2 reads ANQGSEA. Germline trimming cut 6 bases from V and 2 bases from J; bases unmatched to any gene: 13.

This clone was seen a few times. This sequence joins TRBV18 and TRBJ1-5; no clear D gene. From germline, CDR1 is KGHSH and CDR2 LQKENI. Deletions cut 4 bases from V and 0 bases from J, with 16 bases between. The CDR3 extends over 17 amino acids. As DNA, the CDR3 is TGTGCCAGCTCACACGCCCGGGAACAACATAGCAATCAGCCCCAGCATTTT. Its protein is CASSHAREQHSNQPQHF.

This clone was observed a few times. The gene calls are TRBV7-8 and TRBJ2-7; TRBD1 matches at 7 bases. Germline V gene sequence: CDR1 SGHVS, CDR2 FQNEAQ. CDR3 size: 14 residues. The trim removed 1 base at V and 0 bases at J, leaving 0 bases unmatched. The CDR3 here is CASSLGDSSYEQYF. The DNA of the CDR3 is TGTGCCAGCAGCTTAGGGGACAGCTCCTACGAGCAGTACTTC. The full variable domain, rest sourced from reference TRBV7-8 and TRBJ2-7, is GAGVSQSPRYKVAKRGQDVALRCDPISGHVSLFWYQQALGQGPEFLTYFQNEAQLDKSGLPSDRFFAERPEGSVSTLKIQRTQQEDSAVYLCASSLGDSSYEQYFGPGTRLTVT.

CDR3 DNA sequence: TGTGCCAGCAGTGGCGACAAAACCTCCTACGAGCAGTACTTC. Protein: CASSGDKTSYEQYF. This chain links TRBV7-9 with TRBJ2-7; D remains ambiguous. Germline CDR1 is SEHNR and CDR2 is FQNEAQ (reference sequence). The V end lost 6 bases, the J end lost 0 bases, and 12 bases lay between the germline ends. The CDR3 spans 14 residues.

The chain couples TRBV5-1 to TRBJ2-2, with D possibly TRBD1 on 5 matching bases. Germline CDR1 is SGHRS and CDR2 is YFSETQ. The CDR3 spans 13 residues. The germline V and J ends were trimmed by 0 bases and 9 bases, with 9 bases remaining between them. The chain's CDR3 is CASSLDWGRELFF. The CDR3 DNA sequence: TGCGCCAGCAGCTTGGACTGGGGCAGGGAGCTGTTTTTT.

In its sample, this clone was seen once. This chain uses TRBV10-3 with TRBJ2-1; no definite D call. Germline V lookup: CDR1 ENHRY, CDR2 SYGVKD. The CDR3 sequence is 13 residues long. The germline V and J ends were trimmed by 2 bases and 8 bases, with 10 bases remaining between them. In DNA form, the CDR3 reads TGTGCCATCAGTGAGGTTTTCGGCGATGAGCAGTTCTTC. It yields the protein CAISEVFGDEQFF.

The chain is built from TRBV25-1 and TRBJ1-2; possible D gene TRBD1, 6 bases. The CDR3 consists of 15 residues. CDR1 is MGHDK, CDR2 SYGVNS, per germline. Trimming took off 3 bases at V and 6 bases at J, with 17 bases between the two ends. The CDR3 region has the DNA TGTGCCAGCAGTGACATACAGGGATTCCGGGATGGCTACACCTTC. Protein sequence: CASSDIQGFRDGYTF.

V and J are TRBV6-5 and TRBJ1-2, with a tentative D call TRBD1 (6 bases). Per germline, CDR1 MNHEY and CDR2 SVGAGI. V lost 5 bases and J lost 4, with 14 bases in between. The CDR3 contains 14 residues. CDR3 protein: CASSQPGAAYGYTF. The CDR3 DNA sequence: TGTGCCAGCAGTCAGCCAGGGGCGGCCTATGGCTACACCTTC.

This chain links TRBV29-1 with TRBJ1-2, with TRBD1 as a possible D gene (5 bases). The CDR3 is 15 amino acids. The germline V gene has CDR1 SQVTM and CDR2 ANQGSEA. Trimming cost V 0 bases and J 4 bases, with 15 bases left between them. The CDR3 loop is CSVEDPRGAGYGYTF. The CDR3 nucleotides read TGCAGCGTTGAAGACCCGAGGGGCGCGGGCTATGGCTACACCTTC. The whole variable domain, remainder taken from reference TRBV29-1 and TRBJ1-2, is SAVISQKPSRDICQRGTSLTIQCQVDSQVTMMFWYRQQPGQSLTLIATANQGSEATYESGFVIDKFPISRPNLTFSTLTVSNMSPEDSSIYLCSVEDPRGAGYGYTFGSGTRLTVV.

This chain connects TRBV19 to TRBJ1-1, with D unresolved. The CDR3 is 12 amino acids. V lost 5 bases to trimming and J lost 4 bases, with 8 bases between them. Germline V gives CDR1 LNHDA, CDR2 SQIVND (reference sequence). CDR3 nucleotide sequence: TGTGCCAGTAGTTGGGAAGGCACTGAAGCTTTCTTT. Translating it yields CASSWEGTEAFF.

This sequence joins TRBV2 and TRBJ1-1; D gene ambiguous. V was cut by 2 bases and J by 3 bases, with 25 bases left in between. The CDR3 totals 19 residues. From germline, CDR1 is SNHLY and CDR2 FYNNEI. CDR3 sequence: CASSELTGKRRPRDTEAFF. In nucleotides, the CDR3 is TGTGCCAGCAGTGAATTGACCGGGAAAAGGAGACCAAGGGACACTGAAGCTTTCTTT.

On this clone: The sample has other DNA sequences that encode this CDR3 too. The chain has TRBV27 and TRBJ2-7, with D hard to call. Trimming removed 0 bases from V and 4 bases from J, with 7 bases in between. The CDR3 covers 13 residues. Germline assignment: CDR1 MNHEY and CDR2 SMNVEV (reference sequence). The CDR3, as DNA: TGTGCCAGCAGTTTATCGGGTTCGTACGAGCAGTACTTC. Its protein product is CASSLSGSYEQYF.